These 17 T cell receptor beta chains originate from one sample sequenced in a study of T cells in Graves' hyperthyroidism and ophthalmopathy. Authors of the study amplified TCR beta CDR3 regions from RNA transcripts. The HTBI primer set served for first-round RT-PCR of the TCR CDR3. TCRdb independently ran MiXCR on the multiplex PCR reads; one entry per CDR3 protein. The sample has about 720,000 distinct CDR3 sequences, roughly a sixth seen once. Source material: blood. Source of these receptors: a woman aged 45-59 years with Graves' hyperthyroidism that later progressed to Graves' ophthalmopathy.

This clonotype was seen ten or more times. The CDR3: CASSPDVGRVYGYTF. CDR3 sequence (DNA): TGTGCCAGCAGCCCCGATGTGGGCAGGGTCTATGGCTACACCTTC. This chain uses TRBV12-3 or TRBV12-4 with TRBJ1-2; weak D call: TRBD1 (5 bases). V was clipped by 6 bases and J by 4 bases, with 18 bases between them. The length of the CDR3 is 15 residues.

This clonotype was detected ten times or more. The rearrangement uses TRBV29-1 and TRBJ1-1, with D tentatively TRBD1 (5 bases). This CDR3 contains 12 residues. Germline-derived CDR1 and CDR2 are SQVTM and ANQGSEA. V was shortened by 7 bases and J by 1 base, with 10 bases between the two germline ends. Written as DNA, the CDR3 is TGCAGCGGGGGGTTCCAGAACACTGAAGCTTTCTTT. It translates to CSGGFQNTEAFF.

The rearrangement uses TRBV3-1 and TRBJ2-1; maybe TRBD2 (6 bases). The CDR3 is 12 amino acids. CDR1 is LGHDT, CDR2 YNNKEL, per germline (reference sequence). V was trimmed by 6 bases and J by 9 bases, leaving 12 bases between them. As DNA, the CDR3 is TGTGCCAGCAGGATTGGGGGGACTGAGCAGTTCTTC. Protein product: CASRIGGTEQFF.

The rearrangement joins TRBV13 to TRBJ1-2, with D uncertain. The ends were cut back, 6 bases at V and 0 bases at J, with 14 bases in the middle. The CDR3 length is 15 residues. Germline loops: CDR1 PRHDT, CDR2 FYEKMQ (reference sequence). The CDR3 nucleotides are TGTGCCAGCAGTCAGCTCATCGTAACTAACTATGGCTACACCTTC. Translating it yields CASSQLIVTNYGYTF.

This clonotype showed up just a few times. V is TRBV27 and J is TRBJ2-5; D is possibly TRBD2 (5 bases). The CDR3 length is 13 residues. V lost 3 bases and J lost 5, with 10 bases in between. Germline CDR1 reads MNHEY; CDR2 reads SMNVEV (reference sequence). The CDR3 spells CASSFIGVETQYF. CDR3 nucleotides: TGTGCCAGCAGTTTCATCGGGGTGGAGACCCAGTACTTC.

The chain uses TRBV13 and TRBJ2-3; 13 bases are shared with TRBD2. This CDR3 has 17 amino acids. J was trimmed by 6 bases and V by 2 bases; bases with no gene match: 8. The V gene's germline CDR1 is PRHDT and CDR2 FYEKMQ (reference sequence). The CDR3 DNA is TGTGCCAGCAGCTTACAGACTAGCGGGGGGTTCTTGGATACGCAGTATTTT. Translation gives CASSLQTSGGFLDTQYF.

The chain has TRBV7-9 and TRBJ2-1, with TRBD1 matching over 9 bases. The germline V gene has CDR1 SEHNR and CDR2 FQNEAQ (reference sequence). This CDR3 contains 15 residues. With V trimmed by 5 bases and J by 4 bases, 6 bases remained unmatched. In nucleotides, the CDR3 is TGTGCCAGCAGCAACCGGGACAGGGTTTACAATGAGCAGTTCTTC. Translating gives CASSNRDRVYNEQFF.

The chain recombines TRBV10-3 with TRBJ2-5; D unresolved. The CDR3 is 13 residues long. The germline gives CDR1 ENHRY, CDR2 SYGVKD. V was pared by 5 bases and J by 9 bases, with 16 bases between. In DNA, the CDR3 is TGTGCCATCAGTTTGGTCCCGGCCAAGGCCCAGTACTTC. This encodes CAISLVPAKAQYF.

The J gene is TRBJ2-5, the V gene TRBV9; 14 bases agree with TRBD2. With V trimmed by 1 base and J by 3 bases, 5 bases remained unmatched. Germline V lookup: CDR1 SGDLS, CDR2 YYNGEE. This CDR3 has 17 residues. The CDR3 region has the DNA TGTGCCAGCAGCGTACGCGGGACTAGCGGGGGAGAAGAGACCCAGTACTTC. Amino acids: CASSVRGTSGGEETQYF. Complete variable domain (other parts from reference TRBV9 and TRBJ2-5): DSGVTQTPKHLITATGQRVTLRCSPRSGDLSVYWYQQSLDQGLQFLIQYYNGEERAKGNILERFSAQQFPDLHSELNLSSLELGDSALYFCASSVRGTSGGEETQYFGPGTRLLVL.

This clonotype was seen once. This chain joins TRBV6-1 and TRBJ2-5; 9 bases are a match to TRBD2. The CDR3 covers 14 residues. Per germline, CDR1 MNHNS and CDR2 SASEGT. V trimming: 7 bases; J trimming: 6 bases; junction bases outside the gene matches: 9. Here the CDR3 DNA reads TGTGCCAGCACTGTAGCGGGGGAGGGGAAGACCCAGTACTTC. It specifies CASTVAGEGKTQYF.

The chain carries TRBV11-2 and TRBJ1-1, with no clear D. V dropped 3 bases and J dropped 1 base, with 9 bases sitting between them. CDR3 length: 14 residues. Germline assignment: CDR1 SGHAT and CDR2 FQNNGV. Here the CDR3 DNA reads TGTGCCAGCAGCTTGTCCAGAAGGAACACTGAAGCTTTCTTT. Its protein is CASSLSRRNTEAFF.

The CDR3 DNA reads as TGCAGTGCTAGAGGGGGGGCCGGTGAGACCCAGTACTTC. It translates to CSARGGAGETQYF. The rearrangement links TRBV20-1 to TRBJ2-5; possibly TRBD1 or TRBD2 for D (6 bases each). V lost 1 base, J lost 5 bases, and 11 bases lay in between. Germline values: CDR1 DFQATT, CDR2 SNEGSKA (reference sequence). CDR3 length: 13 residues.

This clonotype is a singleton in its sample. J is TRBJ2-5 and V is TRBV20-1; 7 bases line up with TRBD2. This CDR3 region has 12 residues. With 4 bases clipped from V and 3 bases from J, the junction kept 2 bases outside the gene matches. In germline, CDR1 is DFQATT, CDR2 SNEGSKA (reference sequence). CDR3 sequence: CSAKSGEETQYF. CDR3 in DNA: TGCAGTGCTAAGAGCGGGGAAGAGACCCAGTACTTC.

At least ten counts were recorded for this clonotype. The CDR3 coding sequence is TGTGCCAGCAGCGCCTCCCGGGACAGGGGATCCCACTACGAGCAGTACTTC. Residues: CASSASRDRGSHYEQYF. The V gene is TRBV11-2, the J gene TRBJ2-7; 10 bases line up with TRBD1. Trimming removed 5 bases from V and 3 bases from J; junction bases left unmatched: 13. The germline V gene has CDR1 SGHAT and CDR2 FQNNGV. CDR3 length: 17 amino acids. Filled out from reference TRBV11-2 and TRBJ2-7, the complete variable domain reads EAGVAQSPRYKIIEKRQSVAFWCNPISGHATLYWYQQILGQGPKLLIQFQNNGVVDDSQLPKDRFSAERLKGVDSTLKIQPAKLEDSAVYLCASSASRDRGSHYEQYFGPGTRLTVT.

This clonotype was counted a few times. The DNA of the CDR3 is TGTGCCAGCAGTTACGAGGTGGGCTCCGGGGGGCCTAGCACAGATACGCAGTATTTT. It yields the protein CASSYEVGSGGPSTDTQYF. The chain couples TRBV6-2 or TRBV6-3 to TRBJ2-3, with D possibly TRBD2 on 7 matching bases. V lost 2 bases to trimming and J lost 0 bases, with 21 bases between them. The CDR3 has 19 amino acids. Germline values: CDR1 MNHEY, CDR2 SVGEGT.

The rearrangement uses TRBV5-1 and TRBJ2-1; no reliable D call. V was clipped by 2 bases and J by 6 bases, with 15 bases between them. This CDR3 spans 15 amino acids. Germline V gives CDR1 SGHRS, CDR2 YFSETQ. The CDR3 protein is CASSFDGTLANEQFF. The CDR3 bases are TGCGCCAGCAGCTTTGACGGAACCCTCGCCAATGAGCAGTTCTTC.

J is TRBJ2-1 and V is TRBV6-1, with 14 bases fitting TRBD2. Trimming at V came to 8 bases and at J to 6 bases, leaving 12 bases not matched to a gene. Germline CDR1 MNHNS, CDR2 SASEGT. This CDR3 contains 17 residues. The CDR3 DNA sequence: TGTGCCAGCTGCTCGACTAGCGGGGGGGCTTACGGCAATGAGCAGTTCTTC. This gives the protein CASCSTSGGAYGNEQFF.